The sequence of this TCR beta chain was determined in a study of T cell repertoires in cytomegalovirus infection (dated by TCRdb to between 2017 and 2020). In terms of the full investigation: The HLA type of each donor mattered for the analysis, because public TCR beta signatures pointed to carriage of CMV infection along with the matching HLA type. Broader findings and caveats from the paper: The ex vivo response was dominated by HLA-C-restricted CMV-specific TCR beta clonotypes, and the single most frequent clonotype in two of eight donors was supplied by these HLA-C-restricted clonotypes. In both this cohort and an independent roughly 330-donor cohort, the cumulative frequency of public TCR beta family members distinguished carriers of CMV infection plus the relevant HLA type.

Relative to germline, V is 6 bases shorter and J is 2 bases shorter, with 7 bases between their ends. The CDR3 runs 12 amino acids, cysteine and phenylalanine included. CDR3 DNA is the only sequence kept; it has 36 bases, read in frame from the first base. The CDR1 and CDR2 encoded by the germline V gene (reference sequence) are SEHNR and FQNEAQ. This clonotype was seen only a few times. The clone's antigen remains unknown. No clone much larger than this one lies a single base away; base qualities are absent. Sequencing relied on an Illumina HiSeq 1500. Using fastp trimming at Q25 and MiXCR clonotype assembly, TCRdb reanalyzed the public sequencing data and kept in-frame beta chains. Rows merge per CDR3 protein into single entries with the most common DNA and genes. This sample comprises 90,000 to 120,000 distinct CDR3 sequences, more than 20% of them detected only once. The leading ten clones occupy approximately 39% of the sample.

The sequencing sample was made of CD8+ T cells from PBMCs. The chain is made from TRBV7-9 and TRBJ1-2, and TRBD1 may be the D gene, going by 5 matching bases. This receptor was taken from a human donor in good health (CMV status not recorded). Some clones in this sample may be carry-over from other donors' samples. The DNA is TGTGCCAGCAGAGGGGTAAACTATGGCTACACCTTC. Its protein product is CASRGVNYGYTF. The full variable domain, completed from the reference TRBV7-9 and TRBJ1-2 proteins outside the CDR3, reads DTGVSQNPRHKITKRGQNVTFRCDPISEHNRLYWYRQTLGQGPEFLTYFQNEAQLEKSRLLSDRFSAERPKGSFSTLEIQRTEQGDSAMYLCASRGVNYGYTFGSGTRLTVV.